Only one count was recorded for the clone carrying this TCR beta chain. Using immunoSEQ multiplex PCR, the repertoire was profiled, and TCRdb retains in-frame clones only, with some absent. This sample carries some 150,000 clones, around 92% of them seen once, and the ten largest clones take roughly 4.3%. The CDR3 length is 15 residues. CDR1 is MNHEY, CDR2 SVGEGT, per germline. V was pared by 5 bases and J by 2 bases, with 12 bases between. These data originate in a study of T cell responses to AZD1222 COVID-19 vaccine. The chain is built from TRBV6-2 or TRBV6-3 and TRBJ2-2, with D unclear. This sequence was found in an adult in good health. The sample was peripheral blood, taken on day 0 of MenACWY control vaccination. The CDR3 DNA reads TGTGCCAGCAGTCCAGACCGTATCAACACCGGGGAGCTGTTTTTT. Translated: CASSPDRINTGELFF.